Listed here are 12 T cell receptor beta chains from one sample, sequenced in a study of T cell repertoires in cytomegalovirus infection (dated by TCRdb to 2018 to 2020). No antigen is known for these receptors. The sample's treatment or condition label, in plain terms: in vitro stimulation with specific CMV peptide epitopes to enrich CMV-specific T cells. Sequencing took place on an Illumina HiSeq 1500. Using fastp trimming at Q25 and MiXCR clonotype assembly, TCRdb reanalyzed the public sequencing data and kept in-frame beta chains. Each entry merges the rows of one CDR3 protein and shows their most common DNA and genes. This sample gives some 920,000 distinct CDR3 sequences in total; about a third of them show up just once. The ten largest make up roughly 13% of the sample. Sequencing was performed on cultured CD8+ T cells from PBMCs, taken from culture after CMV antigen stimulation. The receptors were sampled from a human donor in good health (CMV status not recorded). Some clones in this sample may be carry-over from other donors' samples.

The chain uses TRBV2 and TRBJ1-5; no clear D. The V gene lost 7 bases and the J gene lost 0 bases, with 13 bases spanning the gap. CDR3 length: 15 residues. The V gene's germline CDR1 is SNHLY and CDR2 FYNNEI. The CDR3 DNA is TGTGCCAGCAAGAAGGATTCTTATAGCAATCAGCCCCAGCATTTT. Residues: CASKKDSYSNQPQHF.

The chain carries TRBV4-1 and TRBJ2-1; TRBD2 aligns across 10 bases. The CDR3 runs to 15 residues. Looked up from germline, CDR1 is MGHRA and CDR2 is YSYEKL. The CDR3: CATAPSSGGDNEQFF. The CDR3 DNA follows: TGCGCTACCGCTCCCTCTAGCGGGGGAGATAATGAGCAGTTCTTC.

The chain couples TRBV9 to TRBJ1-5, with 7 nucleotides matching TRBD1. This CDR3 contains 15 residues. Germline CDR1 SGDLS, CDR2 YYNGEE. J gave up 6 bases and V 5 bases, and 11 bases lay outside the gene matches. This CDR3 is CASSVSGTAGQPQHF. In nucleotides, the CDR3 is TGTGCCAGCAGTGTATCCGGGACAGCAGGTCAGCCCCAGCATTTT.

This chain links TRBV19 with TRBJ1-1, with D unresolved. Germline CDR1 LNHDA, CDR2 SQIVND (reference sequence). CDR3 length equals 13 residues. The ends were cut back, 5 bases at V and 0 bases at J, with 7 bases in the middle. The CDR3 here is CASSDKLNTEAFF. The CDR3 DNA sequence: TGTGCCAGTAGTGATAAGTTGAACACTGAAGCTTTCTTT.

This clonotype was observed a handful of times. The V call is TRBV28, the J call TRBJ1-2, with D unresolved. V lost 2 bases to trimming and J lost 7 bases, with 8 bases between them. The CDR3 is made up of 12 amino acids. Germline V gene data show CDR1 as MDHEN and CDR2 as SYDVKM. CDR3 nucleotide sequence: TGTGCCAGCAGTTTAGGCAGGACTGGCTACACCTTC. It is translated as CASSLGRTGYTF.

This clonotype has only a few counts. This chain joins TRBV27 and TRBJ2-7; 7 bases agree with TRBD2. The CDR3 is 15 residues long. Germline CDR1 is MNHEY and CDR2 is SMNVEV (reference sequence). The ends lost 0 bases at V and 3 bases at J; junction bases unmatched: 5. The CDR3 coding sequence is TGTGCCAGCAGTTTATCAGGGAGGGCGTACTACGAGCAGTACTTC. Encoded protein: CASSLSGRAYYEQYF.

In its sample, this clonotype was seen a few times. The chain couples TRBV5-1 to TRBJ1-1, with unresolved D. The CDR3 is made up of 12 amino acids. Germline loops: CDR1 SGHRS, CDR2 YFSETQ. Trimming took off 4 bases at V and 7 bases at J, with 11 bases between the two ends. CDR3 sequence: CASSPSGNEAFF. The DNA for the CDR3 is TGCGCCAGCAGCCCCTCCGGGAATGAAGCTTTCTTT.

This chain connects TRBV14 to TRBJ2-7; TRBD1 agrees at 9 bases. The CDR3 loop spans 17 amino acids. Germline CDR1 SGHDN, CDR2 FVKESK. The V gene end was trimmed by 2 bases and the J gene end by 6 bases; junction bases not matched to a gene: 14. The chain's CDR3 is CASSQPPGQGRLGEQYV. The CDR3 DNA sequence: TGTGCCAGCAGCCAACCTCCGGGACAGGGACGACTGGGCGAGCAGTACGTC.

V gene TRBV27 combines with J gene TRBJ2-7; D ambiguous. V lost 5 bases to trimming and J lost 2 bases, with 16 bases between them. The CDR3 has 15 amino acids. Germline V CDR1 and CDR2: MNHEY, SMNVEV (reference sequence). The DNA for the CDR3 is TGTGCCAGCAGTCCCCTCCCAGACACTACCTACGAGCAGTACTTC. This sequence encodes CASSPLPDTTYEQYF.

J is TRBJ2-1 and V is TRBV7-9; TRBD1 agrees at 7 bases. The germline V gene encodes CDR1 SEHNR and CDR2 FQNEAQ (reference sequence). V was clipped by 3 bases and J by 0 bases; unmatched bases: 14. The CDR3 extends over 19 amino acids. The CDR3 sequence is CASSFPRQDRLSSYNEQFF. The CDR3 nucleotides are TGTGCCAGCAGCTTCCCAAGGCAGGACAGGCTGAGCTCCTACAATGAGCAGTTCTTC.

This clonotype was counted between two and nine times. The genes are TRBV10-3 and TRBJ2-7; maybe TRBD1 (6 bases). V lost 3 bases to trimming and J lost 6 bases, with 9 bases between them. This CDR3 has 12 residues. The germline V gene has CDR1 ENHRY and CDR2 SYGVKD. CDR3 residues: CAISDTGREQYF. In DNA, the CDR3 is TGTGCCATCAGTGATACAGGGCGCGAGCAGTACTTC.

As to this clonotype: At one end, the junction sequence differs from germline, possibly due to a read error. This chain uses TRBV9 with TRBJ2-5, with D possibly being TRBD1 (5 bases). This CDR3 is built from 18 residues. Germline V CDR1 and CDR2: SGDLS, YYNGEE. Here the CDR3 reads CANSVVGTGSVAEETQYF. In DNA, the CDR3 is TGTGCCAACAGCGTAGTGGGTACAGGTTCGGTGGCCGAAGAGACCCAGTACTTC.